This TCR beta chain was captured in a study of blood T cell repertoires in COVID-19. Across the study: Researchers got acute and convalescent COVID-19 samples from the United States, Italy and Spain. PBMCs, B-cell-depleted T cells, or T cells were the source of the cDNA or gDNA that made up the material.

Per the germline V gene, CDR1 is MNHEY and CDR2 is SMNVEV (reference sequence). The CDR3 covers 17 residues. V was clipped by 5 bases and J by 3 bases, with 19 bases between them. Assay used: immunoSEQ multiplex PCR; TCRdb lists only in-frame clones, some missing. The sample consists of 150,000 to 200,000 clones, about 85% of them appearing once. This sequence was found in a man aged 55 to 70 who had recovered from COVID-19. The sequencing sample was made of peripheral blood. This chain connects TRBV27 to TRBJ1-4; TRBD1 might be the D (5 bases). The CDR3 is CASSPTNQGLANEKLFF. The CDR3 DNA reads TGTGCCAGCAGTCCGACGAACCAGGGACTGGCTAATGAAAAACTGTTTTTT.